This T cell receptor (beta chain) appears in the sequencing data of a study of multiple sclerosis patients with progressive multifocal leukoencephalopathy. Whole-study findings and limits: Clones expanded at PML were already present before and during natalizumab.

Some clones are missing from TCRdb's copy, which holds only in-frame ones; the method was immunoSEQ multiplex PCR. The sample shows 24,000 or so clones, roughly 90% of them seen only once. A remark on this clone: The antigen remains unidentified.

V lost 5 bases to trimming and J lost 2 bases; unmatched junction nucleotides: 7. Germline V gene data show CDR1 as MNHNY and CDR2 as SVGAGI (reference sequence). The CDR3 is made up of 16 amino acids. As for time point: 12 to 13 months of natalizumab therapy. All patients had prior interferon beta, and all PML patients were female. T1 and T2 blood were collected at 6 and 12 months of natalizumab. The sequence was obtained from a man younger than 45 with multiple sclerosis. This chain uses TRBV6-6 with TRBJ1-3; 9 bases line up with TRBD1. The sample was PBMCs, taken from a patient treated with natalizumab. The CDR3: CASSLGQGNAGNTIYF. The DNA of the CDR3 is TGTGCCAGCAGTCTCGGACAGGGGAATGCTGGAAACACCATATATTTT.